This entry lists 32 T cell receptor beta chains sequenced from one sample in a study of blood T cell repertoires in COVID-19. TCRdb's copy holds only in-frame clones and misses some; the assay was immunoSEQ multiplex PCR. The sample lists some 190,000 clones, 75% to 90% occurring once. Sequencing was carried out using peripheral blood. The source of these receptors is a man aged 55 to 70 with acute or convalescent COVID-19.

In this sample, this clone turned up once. Written as DNA, the CDR3 is TGTGCCAGCAGCCCTCGAGGCAGCGGGAGTGCAGATACGCAGTATTTT. As protein: CASSPRGSGSADTQYF. V is TRBV28 and J is TRBJ2-3; 8 bases agree with TRBD2. Trimming cost V 6 bases and J 4 bases; bases outside gene matches: 12. The V gene's germline CDR1 is MDHEN and CDR2 SYDVKM. CDR3 length: 16 amino acids.

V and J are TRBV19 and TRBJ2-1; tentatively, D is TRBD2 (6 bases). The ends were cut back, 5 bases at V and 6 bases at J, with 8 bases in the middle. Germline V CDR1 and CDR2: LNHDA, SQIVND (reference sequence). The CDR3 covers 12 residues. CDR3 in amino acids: CASSRDFNEQFF. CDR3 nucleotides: TGTGCCAGTAGTCGGGACTTCAATGAGCAGTTCTTC.

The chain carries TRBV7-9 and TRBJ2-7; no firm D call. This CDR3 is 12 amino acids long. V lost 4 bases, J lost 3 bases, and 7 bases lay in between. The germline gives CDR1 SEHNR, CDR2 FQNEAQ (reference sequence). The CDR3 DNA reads TGTGCCAGCAGCTCCAACGGCTACGAGCAGTACTTC. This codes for CASSSNGYEQYF.

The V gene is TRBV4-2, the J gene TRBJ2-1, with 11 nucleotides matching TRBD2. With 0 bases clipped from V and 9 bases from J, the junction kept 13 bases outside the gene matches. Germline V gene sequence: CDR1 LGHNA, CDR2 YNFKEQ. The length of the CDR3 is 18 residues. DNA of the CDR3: TGTGCCAGCAGCCAAGAGTTAAGGCCTAGCGGGGGGAGCACTGAGCAGTTCTTC. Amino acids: CASSQELRPSGGSTEQFF.

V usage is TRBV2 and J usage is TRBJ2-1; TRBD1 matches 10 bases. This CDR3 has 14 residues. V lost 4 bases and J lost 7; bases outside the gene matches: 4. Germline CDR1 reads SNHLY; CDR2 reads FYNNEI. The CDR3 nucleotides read TGTGCCAGCAGTGGGGACAGGGGAGCGAATGAGCAGTTCTTC. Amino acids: CASSGDRGANEQFF.

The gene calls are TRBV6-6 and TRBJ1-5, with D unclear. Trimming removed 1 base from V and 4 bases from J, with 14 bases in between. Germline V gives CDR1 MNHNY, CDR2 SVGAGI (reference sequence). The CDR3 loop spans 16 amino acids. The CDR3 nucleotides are TGTGCCAGCAGTTACTTCGAGGTTGCACTTAATCAGCCCCAGCATTTT. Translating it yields CASSYFEVALNQPQHF.

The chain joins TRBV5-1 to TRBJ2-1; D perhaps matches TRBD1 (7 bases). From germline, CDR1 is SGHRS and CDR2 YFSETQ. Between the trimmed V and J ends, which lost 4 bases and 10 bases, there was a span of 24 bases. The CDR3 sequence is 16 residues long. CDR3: CASSPQGGVGVGEQFF. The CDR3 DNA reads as TGCGCCAGCAGCCCCCAGGGGGGAGTGGGTGTGGGGGAGCAGTTCTTC.

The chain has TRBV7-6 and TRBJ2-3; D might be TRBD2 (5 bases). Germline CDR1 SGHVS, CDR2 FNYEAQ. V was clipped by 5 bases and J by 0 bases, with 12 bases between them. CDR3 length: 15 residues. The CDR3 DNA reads TGTGCCAGCAGCGCCCAGACGGGGAGCACAGATACGCAGTATTTT. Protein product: CASSAQTGSTDTQYF.

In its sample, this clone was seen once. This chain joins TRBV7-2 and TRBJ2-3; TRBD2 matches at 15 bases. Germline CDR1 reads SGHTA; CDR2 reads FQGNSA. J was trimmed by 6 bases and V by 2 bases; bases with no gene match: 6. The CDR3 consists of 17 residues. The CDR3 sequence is CASSLRTSGGAGDTQYF. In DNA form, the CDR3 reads TGTGCCAGCAGCTTAAGGACTAGCGGGGGGGCCGGGGATACGCAGTATTTT. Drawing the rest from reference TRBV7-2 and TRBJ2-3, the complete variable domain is GAGVSQSPSNKVTEKGKDVELRCDPISGHTALYWYRQSLGQGLEFLIYFQGNSAPDKSGLPSDRFSAERTGGSVSTLTIQRTQQEDSAVYLCASSLRTSGGAGDTQYFGPGTRLTVL.

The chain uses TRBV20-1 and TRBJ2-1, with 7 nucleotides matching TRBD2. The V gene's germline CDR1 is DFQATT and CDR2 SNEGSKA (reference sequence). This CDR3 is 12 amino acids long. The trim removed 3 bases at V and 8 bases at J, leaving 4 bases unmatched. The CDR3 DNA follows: TGCAGTGCTAGTCTAGCGGTCGATGAGCAGTTCTTC. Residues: CSASLAVDEQFF.

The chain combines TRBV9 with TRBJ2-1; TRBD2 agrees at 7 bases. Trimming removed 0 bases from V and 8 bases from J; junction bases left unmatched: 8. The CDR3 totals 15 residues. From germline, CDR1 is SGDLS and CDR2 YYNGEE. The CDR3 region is CASSVVTGGTHEQFF. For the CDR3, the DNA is TGTGCCAGCAGCGTAGTGACGGGGGGTACCCATGAGCAGTTCTTC.

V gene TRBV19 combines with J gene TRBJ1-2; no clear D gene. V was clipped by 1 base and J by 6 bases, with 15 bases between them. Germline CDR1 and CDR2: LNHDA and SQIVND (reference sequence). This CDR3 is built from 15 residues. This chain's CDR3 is CASSIVVRGGDGYTF. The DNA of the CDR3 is TGTGCCAGTAGTATAGTGGTGCGGGGAGGAGATGGCTACACCTTC.

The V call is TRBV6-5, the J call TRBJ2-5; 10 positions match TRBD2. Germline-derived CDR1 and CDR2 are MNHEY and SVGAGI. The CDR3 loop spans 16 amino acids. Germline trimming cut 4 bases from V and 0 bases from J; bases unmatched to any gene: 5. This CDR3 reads CASSSRLAGDQETQYF. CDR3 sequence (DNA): TGTGCCAGCAGTTCCCGTCTAGCGGGGGACCAAGAGACCCAGTACTTC.

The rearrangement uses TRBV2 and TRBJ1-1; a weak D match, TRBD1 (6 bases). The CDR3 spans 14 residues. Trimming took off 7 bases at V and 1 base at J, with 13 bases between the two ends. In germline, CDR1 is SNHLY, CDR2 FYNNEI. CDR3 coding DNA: TGTGCCAGCAAAAAGGGGGGGCAGAACACTGAAGCTTTCTTT. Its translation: CASKKGGQNTEAFF.

DNA of the CDR3: TGTGCCAGCAGGCCAGGGACTAGCTCCTATAATTCACCCCTCCACTTT. This translates into CASRPGTSSYNSPLHF. The chain joins TRBV6-6 to TRBJ1-6; a weak D match, TRBD1 (5 bases). The ends were cut back, 6 bases at V and 0 bases at J, with 12 bases in the middle. The CDR3 totals 16 residues. Germline CDR1 is MNHNY and CDR2 is SVGAGI (reference sequence).

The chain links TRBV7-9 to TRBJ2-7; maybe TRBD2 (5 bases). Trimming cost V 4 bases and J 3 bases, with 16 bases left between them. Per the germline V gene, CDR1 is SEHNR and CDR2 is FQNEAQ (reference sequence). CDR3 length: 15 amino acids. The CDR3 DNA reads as TGTGCCAGCAGCTCTGGCCGGGAAAAATTCTACGAGCAGTACTTC. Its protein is CASSSGREKFYEQYF.

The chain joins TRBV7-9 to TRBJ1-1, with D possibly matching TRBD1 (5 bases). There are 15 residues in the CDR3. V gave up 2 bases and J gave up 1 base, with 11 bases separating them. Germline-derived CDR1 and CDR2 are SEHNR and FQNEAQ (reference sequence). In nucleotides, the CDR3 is TGTGCCAGCAGCTTACTGGGAGGGGCGAACACTGAAGCTTTCTTT. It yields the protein CASSLLGGANTEAFF. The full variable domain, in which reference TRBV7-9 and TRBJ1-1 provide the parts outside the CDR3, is DTGVSQNPRHKITKRGQNVTFRCDPISEHNRLYWYRQTLGQGPEFLTYFQNEAQLEKSRLLSDRFSAERPKGSFSTLEIQRTEQGDSAMYLCASSLLGGANTEAFFGQGTRLTVV.

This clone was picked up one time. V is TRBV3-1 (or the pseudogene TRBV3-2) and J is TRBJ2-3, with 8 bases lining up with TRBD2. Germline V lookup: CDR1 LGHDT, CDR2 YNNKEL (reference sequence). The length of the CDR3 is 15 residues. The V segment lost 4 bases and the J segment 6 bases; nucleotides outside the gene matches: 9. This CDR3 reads CASSLQGGGPDTQYF. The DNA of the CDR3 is TGTGCCAGCAGCCTGCAGGGCGGGGGGCCGGATACGCAGTATTTT.

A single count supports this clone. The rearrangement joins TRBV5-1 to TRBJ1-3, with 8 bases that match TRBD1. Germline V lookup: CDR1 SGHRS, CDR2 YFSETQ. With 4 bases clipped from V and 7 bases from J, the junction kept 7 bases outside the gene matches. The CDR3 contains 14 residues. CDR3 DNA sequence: TGCGCCAGCAGCCCGGACAGGGATGTCAACACCATATATTTT. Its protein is CASSPDRDVNTIYF.

The CDR3 coding sequence is TGTGCCAGCAGTTATTGGCGGGGGGCCTTCGGAGCCGGGGAGCTGTTTTTT. Translation gives CASSYWRGAFGAGELFF. The gene calls are TRBV6-2 or TRBV6-3 and TRBJ2-2; 8 nucleotides line up with TRBD2. Germline V CDR1 and CDR2: MNHEY, SVGEGT. CDR3 length: 17 amino acids. Trimming removed 3 bases from V and 6 bases from J; junction bases left unmatched: 12.

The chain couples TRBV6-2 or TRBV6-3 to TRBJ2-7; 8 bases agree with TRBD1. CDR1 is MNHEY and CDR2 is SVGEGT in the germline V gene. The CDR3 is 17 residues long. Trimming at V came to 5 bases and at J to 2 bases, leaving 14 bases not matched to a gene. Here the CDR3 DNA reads TGTGCCAGCAGTCCCATCGGACAGGGTGGGCCCCCCTACGAGCAGTACTTC. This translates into CASSPIGQGGPPYEQYF.

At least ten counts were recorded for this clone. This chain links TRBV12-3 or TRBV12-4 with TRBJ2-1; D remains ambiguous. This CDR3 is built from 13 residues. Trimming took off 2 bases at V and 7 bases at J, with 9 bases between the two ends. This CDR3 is CASSLPSKNEQFF. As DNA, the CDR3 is TGTGCCAGCAGTTTACCCTCTAAGAATGAGCAGTTCTTC.

CDR3 in DNA: TGCGCCAGCAGCCAAGATTTCGGCTATGGCTACACCTTC. Translated, it gives CASSQDFGYGYTF. The V and J genes are TRBV4-3 and TRBJ1-2; D is unresolved. The V end lost 0 bases, the J end lost 4 bases, and 6 bases lay between the germline ends. Looked up from germline, CDR1 is LGHNA and CDR2 is YSLEER. This CDR3 comprises 13 residues.

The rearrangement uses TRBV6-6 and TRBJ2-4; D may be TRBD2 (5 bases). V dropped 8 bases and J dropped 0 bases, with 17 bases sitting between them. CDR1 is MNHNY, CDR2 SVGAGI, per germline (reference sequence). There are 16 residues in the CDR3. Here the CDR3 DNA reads TGTGCCAGCGACCCGGGGTTGCGAGTAGCCAAAAACATTCAGTACTTC. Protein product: CASDPGLRVAKNIQYF.

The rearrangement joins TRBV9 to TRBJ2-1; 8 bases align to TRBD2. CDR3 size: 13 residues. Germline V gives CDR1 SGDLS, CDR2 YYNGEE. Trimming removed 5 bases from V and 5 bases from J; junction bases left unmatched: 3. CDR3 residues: CASSVSGNNEQFF. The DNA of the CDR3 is TGTGCCAGCAGTGTTAGCGGGAACAATGAGCAGTTCTTC.

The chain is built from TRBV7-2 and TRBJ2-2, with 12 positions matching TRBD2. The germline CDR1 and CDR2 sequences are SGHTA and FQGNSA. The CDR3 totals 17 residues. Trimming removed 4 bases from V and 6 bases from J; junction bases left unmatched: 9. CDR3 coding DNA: TGTGCCAGCAGCTCCAGCCTGGGACTAGCGGGCCCCGGGGAGCTGTTTTTT. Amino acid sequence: CASSSSLGLAGPGELFF. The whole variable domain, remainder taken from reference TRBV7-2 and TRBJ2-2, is GAGVSQSPSNKVTEKGKDVELRCDPISGHTALYWYRQSLGQGLEFLIYFQGNSAPDKSGLPSDRFSAERTGGSVSTLTIQRTQQEDSAVYLCASSSSLGLAGPGELFFGEGSRLTVL.

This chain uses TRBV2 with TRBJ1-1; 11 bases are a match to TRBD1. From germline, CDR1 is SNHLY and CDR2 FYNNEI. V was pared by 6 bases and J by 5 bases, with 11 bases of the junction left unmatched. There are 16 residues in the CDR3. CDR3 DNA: TGTGCCAGCAGGCCGTCAGGGGGACAGGGGGGGACTGAAGCTTTCTTT. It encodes CASRPSGGQGGTEAFF.

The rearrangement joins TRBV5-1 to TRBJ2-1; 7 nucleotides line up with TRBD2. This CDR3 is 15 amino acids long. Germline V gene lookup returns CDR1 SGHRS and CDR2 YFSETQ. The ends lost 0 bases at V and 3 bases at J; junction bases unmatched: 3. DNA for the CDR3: TGCGCCAGCAGCTTGGAGTCTAGCGGCTACAATGAGCAGTTCTTC. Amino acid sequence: CASSLESSGYNEQFF. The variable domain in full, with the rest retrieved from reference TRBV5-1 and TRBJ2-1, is KAGVTQTPRYLIKTRGQQVTLSCSPISGHRSVSWYQQTPGQGLQFLFEYFSETQRNKGNFPGRFSGRQFSNSRSEMNVSTLELGDSALYLCASSLESSGYNEQFFGPGTRLTVL.

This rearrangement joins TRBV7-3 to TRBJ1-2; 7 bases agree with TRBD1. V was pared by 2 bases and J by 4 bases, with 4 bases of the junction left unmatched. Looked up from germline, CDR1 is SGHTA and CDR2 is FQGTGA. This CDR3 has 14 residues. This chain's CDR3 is CASSLQGESYGYTF. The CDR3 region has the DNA TGTGCCAGCAGCTTACAGGGGGAAAGCTATGGCTACACCTTC. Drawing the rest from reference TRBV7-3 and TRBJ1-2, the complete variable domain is GAGVSQTPSNKVTEKGKYVELRCDPISGHTALYWYRQSLGQGPEFLIYFQGTGAADDSGLPNDRFFAVRPEGSVSTLKIQRTERGDSAVYLCASSLQGESYGYTFGSGTRLTVV.

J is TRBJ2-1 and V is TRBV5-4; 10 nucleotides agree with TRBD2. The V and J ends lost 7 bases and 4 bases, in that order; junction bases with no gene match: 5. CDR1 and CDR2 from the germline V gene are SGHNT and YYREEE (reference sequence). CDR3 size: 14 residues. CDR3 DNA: TGTGCCAGCGGGAGCGGGAGGGAATACAATGAGCAGTTCTTC. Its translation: CASGSGREYNEQFF.

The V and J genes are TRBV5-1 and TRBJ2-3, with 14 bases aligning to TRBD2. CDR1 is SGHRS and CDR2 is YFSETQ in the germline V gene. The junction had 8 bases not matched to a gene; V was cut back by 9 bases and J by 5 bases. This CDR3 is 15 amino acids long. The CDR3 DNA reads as TGCGCCACGCGGGGGACTAGCGGGGGTGGAGATACGCAGTATTTT. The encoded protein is CATRGTSGGGDTQYF.

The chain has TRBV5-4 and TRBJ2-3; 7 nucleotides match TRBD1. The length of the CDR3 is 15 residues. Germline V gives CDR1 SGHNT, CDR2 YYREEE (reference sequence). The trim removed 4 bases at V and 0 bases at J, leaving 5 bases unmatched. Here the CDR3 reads CASSPRGLSTDTQYF. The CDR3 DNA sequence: TGTGCCAGCAGCCCCAGGGGGTTAAGCACAGATACGCAGTATTTT.